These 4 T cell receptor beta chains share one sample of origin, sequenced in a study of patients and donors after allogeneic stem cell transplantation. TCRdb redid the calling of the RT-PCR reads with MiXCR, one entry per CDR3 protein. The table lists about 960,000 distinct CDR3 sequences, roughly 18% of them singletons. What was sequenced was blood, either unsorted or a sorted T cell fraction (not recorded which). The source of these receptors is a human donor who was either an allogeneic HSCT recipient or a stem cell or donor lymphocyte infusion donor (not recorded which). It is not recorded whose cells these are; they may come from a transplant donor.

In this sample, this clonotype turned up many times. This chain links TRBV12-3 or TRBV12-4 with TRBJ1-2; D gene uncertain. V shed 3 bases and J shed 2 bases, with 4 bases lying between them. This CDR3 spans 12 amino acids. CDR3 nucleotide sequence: TGTGCCAGCAGTTTCAGAAACTATGGCTACACCTTC. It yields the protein CASSFRNYGYTF.

DNA of the CDR3: TGTGCCAGCAGTCCCCCGACAGCGAATGAGCAGTTCTTC. Protein: CASSPPTANEQFF. This sequence joins TRBV12-3 or TRBV12-4 and TRBJ2-1; TRBD1 might be the D (5 bases). The V end lost 5 bases, the J end lost 7 bases, and 12 bases lay between the germline ends. This CDR3 region has 13 residues.

As DNA, the CDR3 is TGTGCCAGCAGTCGCCGACAGGACGGCACTGAAGCTTTCTTT. It translates to CASSRRQDGTEAFF. The V gene is TRBV12-3 or TRBV12-4, the J gene TRBJ1-1; TRBD1 might be the D (6 bases). This CDR3 has 14 amino acids. Trimming removed 5 bases at V and 4 bases at J, with 14 bases between.

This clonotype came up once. The chain's CDR3 is CSARVGSGGLRNEQFF. CDR3 nucleotide sequence: TGCAGTGCTAGAGTAGGTAGCGGGGGCCTTCGCAATGAGCAGTTCTTC. V is TRBV20-1 and J is TRBJ2-1; TRBD2 matches 9 bases. With 1 base clipped from V and 6 bases from J, the junction kept 10 bases outside the gene matches. The CDR3 is 16 residues long. The germline V gene has CDR1 DFQATT and CDR2 SNEGSKA (reference sequence).